The present entry profiles one T cell receptor beta chain with its context. Its antigen is undetermined. Pooled together were second doses at about 4 or about 12 weeks. The CDR3 runs 14 residues. With 6 bases removed from V and 6 bases from J, the gap between germline ends came to 15 bases. CDR1 MNHEY and CDR2 SVGAGI come from the germline V gene. Using immunoSEQ multiplex PCR, the repertoire was profiled, and TCRdb retains in-frame clones only, with some absent. The sample has tens of thousands of clones, over 80% seen once; the top ten hold roughly 2.6%. The data originate from a study of T cell responses to AZD1222 COVID-19 vaccine. Findings and limits, study-wide: Repertoire sampling happened only post peak T cell response. Baseline testing showed seropositivity in only a handful of AZD1222 recipients. Distributed over spike, vaccine-associated CD4 TCRs predominated at 160-218 and 743-854.

Source: peripheral blood, taken 28 days after the second AZD1222 dose. The chain combines TRBV6-5 with TRBJ2-1; D not resolved. The sequence derives from an adult who received the AZD1222 COVID-19 vaccine. This chain's CDR3 is CASSVAIEGNEQFF. DNA for the CDR3: TGTGCCAGCAGCGTGGCCATCGAAGGCAATGAGCAGTTCTTC.